This T cell receptor beta chain was identified during a study of human T cells and chemical hapten exposure (dated by TCRdb to about 2021). In terms of the full investigation: For sensitization, 2% DPC in acetone was applied to a roughly 2 cm by roughly 2 cm area of upper inner arm skin. Blood samples were taken from patients before sensitization (week 0) and then at 2, 6 and about 24 weeks after DPC sensitization. In alopecia patients, the study followed how the peripheral blood TCR repertoire changed in vivo over primary and secondary sensitization to diphenylcyclopropenone (DPC), a hapten. Alopecia areata with under or over 50% scalp involvement, alopecia totalis and alopecia universalis were represented in the patient cohort, which was mostly female. Throughout the study period of 20 to 30 weeks, patients also received therapeutic DPC doses to the scalp every week. Libraries were combined into a pool for sequencing, and differences in TCR yield between samples came mainly from small differences in library volumes within the pool. About 29 alopecia patients gave blood for TCR sequencing at one to four time points (pre-sensitization, 2, 6 and 24 weeks). Patch tests used Finn chambers with 0.01% DPC on the upper back, scored after 6 days by International Contact Dermatitis Research Group standards. Here is what the overall study found, with its caveats: Significantly more large CDR3 similarity clusters were formed by expanded TCRs than by pre-sensitization or healthy control sets, consistent with antigen-driven responses. All patients had alopecia, a presumed autoimmune disease, so their immune response might differ from that of healthy individuals. Patch test score was positively correlated with the number of PT1 expanded TCRs, with significance at thresholds 8, 16 and 32 but not at 4. DPC sensitization did not change how many TCRs were above 1 in 1000 frequency, and no evidence was found of alterations in global repertoire structure. Repeated subsampling changed both the strength of the expansion versus patch-test correlation and the threshold at which that correlation became significant.

Inclusive of the bounding cysteine and phenylalanine, the CDR3 is 16 residues long. CDR3 DNA is the only sequence kept; it has 48 bases, read in frame from the first base. Ends trimmed: V by 0 bases, J by 10 bases; bases unmatched to a gene: 12. CDR1 and CDR2 were assigned from the germline V gene as MNHEY and SVGEGT. Reading the label with the study, this specimen's time point is: patch test 2, 6 weeks after DPC sensitization. The sample's treatment or condition, from its label and the paper: therapeutic diphenylcyclopropenone sensitization with weekly scalp DPC. At every patch-test visit, the blood draw took place before the patch test was put on. Patients were eligible if aged 18 to 70, diagnosed with alopecia and judged suitable for DPC therapy, and pregnant patients were excluded. Unfractionated whole blood was collected in Tempus Blood RNA tubes, and total RNA was extracted from that blood.

Comment on this clonotype: Its cognate antigen has yet to be identified. No base quality information exists; no much larger clone differs at one position.

Receptor libraries were prepared by RACE. Data came from a NextSeq 500. During library preparation, unique molecular identifiers were attached to individual cDNA molecules so that TCRs could be counted quantitatively and reproducibly. Both TCR alpha and TCR beta chains were sequenced from each blood RNA sample. Regarding the original processing steps: A median of about 87,000 TCRs per sample was observed, with a range of about 20,000 to 750,000. The Decombinator software suite was used to annotate V, J and CDR3 in the TCR reads. For PS versus PT1 abundance plots, all samples were subsampled to the same number of TCRs (28,000). Expanded TCRs were defined as absent before sensitization and observed at least eight times at the 2-week time point. TCRdb itself trimmed the public reads at Q25 with fastp, ran MiXCR and retained productive beta chains. Rows are unified per CDR3 protein, each entry keeping the most common DNA and genes. TCRdb's processing, not the authors', yielded these V and J calls. The sample profile shows about 96,000 distinct CDR3 sequences; roughly a tenth of them were found once. The ten largest clones capture around 2% of the sample.

The origin of this receptor is a woman in her forties with alopecia areata. Some clones in this sample may be carry-over from other donors' samples. This specimen was whole blood, taken in connection with sensitization to the hapten diphenylcyclopropenone (DPC). The chain is encoded by TRBV6-2 or TRBV6-3 joined to TRBJ2-1, with TRBD2 matching 7 junction bases. The CDR3 corresponds to CASSYSRAGVTWEQFF. The nucleotide sequence reads TGTGCCAGCAGTTACTCGAGGGCGGGAGTTACATGGGAGCAGTTCTTC.